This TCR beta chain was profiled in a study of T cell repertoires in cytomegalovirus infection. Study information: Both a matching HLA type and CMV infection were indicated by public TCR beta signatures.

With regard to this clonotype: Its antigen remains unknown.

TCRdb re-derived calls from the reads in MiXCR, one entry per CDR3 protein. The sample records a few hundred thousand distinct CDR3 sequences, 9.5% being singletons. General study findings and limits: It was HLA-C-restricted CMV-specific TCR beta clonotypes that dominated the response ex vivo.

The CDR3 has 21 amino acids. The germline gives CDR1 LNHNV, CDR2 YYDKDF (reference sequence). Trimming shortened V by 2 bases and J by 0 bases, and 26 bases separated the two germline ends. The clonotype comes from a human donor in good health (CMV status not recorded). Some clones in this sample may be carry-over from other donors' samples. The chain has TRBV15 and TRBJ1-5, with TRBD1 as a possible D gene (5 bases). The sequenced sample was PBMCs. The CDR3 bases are TGTGCCACCAGCAGAAATCCTTTCTCACAGGTGATTAGGTATAGCAATCAGCCCCAGCATTTT. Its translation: CATSRNPFSQVIRYSNQPQHF.